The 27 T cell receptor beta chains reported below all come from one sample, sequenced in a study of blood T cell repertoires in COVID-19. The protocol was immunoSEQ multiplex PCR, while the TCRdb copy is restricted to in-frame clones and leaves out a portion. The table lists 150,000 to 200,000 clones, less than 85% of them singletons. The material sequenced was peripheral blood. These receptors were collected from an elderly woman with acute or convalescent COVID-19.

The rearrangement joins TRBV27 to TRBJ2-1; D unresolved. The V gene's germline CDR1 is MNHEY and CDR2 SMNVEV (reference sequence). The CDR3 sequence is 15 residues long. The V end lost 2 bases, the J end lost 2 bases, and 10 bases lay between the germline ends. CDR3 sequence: CASSLELPTYNEQFF. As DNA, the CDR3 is TGTGCCAGCAGTTTAGAACTACCAACCTACAATGAGCAGTTCTTC.

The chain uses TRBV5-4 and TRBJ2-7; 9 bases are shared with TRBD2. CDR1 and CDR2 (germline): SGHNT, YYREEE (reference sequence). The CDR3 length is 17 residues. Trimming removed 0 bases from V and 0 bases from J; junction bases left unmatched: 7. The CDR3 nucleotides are TGTGCCAGCAGCTTGGGGGGCTTTAGCGGGGGCTCCTACGAGCAGTACTTC. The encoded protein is CASSLGGFSGGSYEQYF.

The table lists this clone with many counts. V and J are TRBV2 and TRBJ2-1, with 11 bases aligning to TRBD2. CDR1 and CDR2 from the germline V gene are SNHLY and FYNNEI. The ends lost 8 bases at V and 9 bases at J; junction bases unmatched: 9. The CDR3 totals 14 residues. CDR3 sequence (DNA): TGTGCCAGCCTAGCGGGAGGACGCAGGGGTGAGCAGTTCTTC. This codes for CASLAGGRRGEQFF.

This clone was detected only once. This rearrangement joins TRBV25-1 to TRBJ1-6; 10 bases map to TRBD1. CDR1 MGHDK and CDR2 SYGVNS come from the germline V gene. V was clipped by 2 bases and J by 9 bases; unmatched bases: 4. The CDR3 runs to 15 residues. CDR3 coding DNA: TGTGCCAGCAGTGAAGGGGACAGGGGTGGTTCACCCCTCCACTTT. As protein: CASSEGDRGGSPLHF.

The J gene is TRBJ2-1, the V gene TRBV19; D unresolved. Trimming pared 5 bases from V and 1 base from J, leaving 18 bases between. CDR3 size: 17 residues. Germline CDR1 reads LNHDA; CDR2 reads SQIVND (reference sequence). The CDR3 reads CASSPPVTAASYNEQFF. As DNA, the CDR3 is TGTGCCAGTAGTCCCCCGGTTACGGCGGCGTCCTACAATGAGCAGTTCTTC.

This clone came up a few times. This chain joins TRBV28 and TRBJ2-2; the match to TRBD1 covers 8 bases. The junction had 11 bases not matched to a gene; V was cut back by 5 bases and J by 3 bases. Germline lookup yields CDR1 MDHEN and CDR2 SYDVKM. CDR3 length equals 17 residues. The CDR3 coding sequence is TGTGCCAGCAGTCCTCATTCCGGGACAGGCTACACCGGGGAGCTGTTTTTT. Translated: CASSPHSGTGYTGELFF.

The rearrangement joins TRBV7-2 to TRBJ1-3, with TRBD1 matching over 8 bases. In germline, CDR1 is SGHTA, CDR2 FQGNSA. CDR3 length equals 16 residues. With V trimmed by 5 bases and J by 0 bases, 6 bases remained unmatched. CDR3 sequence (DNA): TGTGCCAGCAGCCGCGGACAGGGCAGCTCTGGAAACACCATATATTTT. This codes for CASSRGQGSSGNTIYF.

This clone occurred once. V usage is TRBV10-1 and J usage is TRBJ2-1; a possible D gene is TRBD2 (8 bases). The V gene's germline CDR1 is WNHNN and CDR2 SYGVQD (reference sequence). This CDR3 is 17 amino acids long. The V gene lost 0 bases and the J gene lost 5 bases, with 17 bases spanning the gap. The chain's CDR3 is CASSESSGKGAHNEQFF. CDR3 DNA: TGCGCCAGCAGTGAGTCTAGCGGGAAGGGGGCTCACAATGAGCAGTTCTTC.

The chain's CDR3 is CASSLVLGVSGRIYEQYF. The CDR3 coding sequence is TGTGCCAGCAGTTTAGTTTTGGGGGTGAGCGGGAGGATTTACGAGCAGTACTTC. This chain connects TRBV28 to TRBJ2-7, with 9 bases identical to TRBD2. V was pared by 2 bases and J by 4 bases, with 15 bases of the junction left unmatched. The CDR3 is made up of 18 amino acids. The V gene's germline CDR1 is MDHEN and CDR2 SYDVKM.

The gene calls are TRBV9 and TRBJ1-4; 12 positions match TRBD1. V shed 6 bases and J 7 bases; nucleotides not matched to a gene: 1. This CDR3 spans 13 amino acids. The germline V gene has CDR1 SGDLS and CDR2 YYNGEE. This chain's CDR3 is CASTGQGAEKLFF. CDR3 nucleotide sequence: TGTGCCAGCACGGGACAGGGGGCTGAAAAACTGTTTTTT.

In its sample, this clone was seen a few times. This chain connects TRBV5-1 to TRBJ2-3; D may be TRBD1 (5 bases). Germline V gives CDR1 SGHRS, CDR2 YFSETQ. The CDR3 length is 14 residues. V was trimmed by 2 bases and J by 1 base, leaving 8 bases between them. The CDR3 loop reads CASSFEGGTDTQYF. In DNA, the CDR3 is TGCGCCAGCAGCTTCGAAGGGGGCACAGATACGCAGTATTTT.

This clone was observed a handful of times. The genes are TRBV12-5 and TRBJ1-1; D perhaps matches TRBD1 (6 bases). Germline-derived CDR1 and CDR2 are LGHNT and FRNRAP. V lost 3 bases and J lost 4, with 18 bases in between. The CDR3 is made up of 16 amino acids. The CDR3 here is CASGFPPATGGTEAFF. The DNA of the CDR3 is TGTGCTAGTGGTTTCCCCCCGGCGACAGGCGGCACTGAAGCTTTCTTT. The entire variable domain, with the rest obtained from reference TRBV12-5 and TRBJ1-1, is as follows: DARVTQTPRHKVTEMGQEVTMRCQPILGHNTVFWYRQTMMQGLELLAYFRNRAPLDDSGMPKDRFSAEMPDATLATLKIQPSEPRDSAVYFCASGFPPATGGTEAFFGQGTRLTVV.

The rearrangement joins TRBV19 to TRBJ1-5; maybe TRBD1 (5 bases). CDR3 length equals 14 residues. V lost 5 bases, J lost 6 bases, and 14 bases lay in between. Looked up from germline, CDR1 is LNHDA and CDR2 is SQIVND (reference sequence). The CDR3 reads CASSSRDVSQPQHF. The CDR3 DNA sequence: TGTGCCAGTAGTTCCAGGGATGTAAGTCAGCCCCAGCATTTT.

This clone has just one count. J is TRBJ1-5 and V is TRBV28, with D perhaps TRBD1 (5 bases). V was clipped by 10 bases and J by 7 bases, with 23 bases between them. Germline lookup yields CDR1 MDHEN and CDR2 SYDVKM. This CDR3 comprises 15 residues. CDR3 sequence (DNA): TGTGCCACGGTTTCCTTGGCGGGGGAAGCCCAGCCCCAGCATTTT. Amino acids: CATVSLAGEAQPQHF.

The CDR3 spells CASSLAPPGGSQGDEQFF. DNA for the CDR3: TGTGCCAGCAGCTTAGCTCCCCCGGGCGGGAGCCAGGGCGATGAGCAGTTCTTC. This chain connects TRBV7-2 to TRBJ2-1; 7 nucleotides agree with TRBD2. Trimming at V came to 0 bases and at J to 8 bases, leaving 16 bases not matched to a gene. This CDR3 is 18 amino acids long. Germline V gene sequence: CDR1 SGHTA, CDR2 FQGNSA.

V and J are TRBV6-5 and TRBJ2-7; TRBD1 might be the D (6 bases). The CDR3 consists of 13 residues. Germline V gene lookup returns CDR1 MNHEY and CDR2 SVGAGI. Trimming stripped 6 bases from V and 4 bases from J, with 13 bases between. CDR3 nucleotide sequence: TGTGCCAGCAGGAGGGCAGGGGTTTACGAGCAGTACTTC. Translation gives CASRRAGVYEQYF.

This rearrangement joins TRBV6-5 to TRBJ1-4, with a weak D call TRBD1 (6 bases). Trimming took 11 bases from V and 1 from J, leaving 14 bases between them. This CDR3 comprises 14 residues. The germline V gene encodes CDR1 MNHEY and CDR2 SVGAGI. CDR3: CAGSTGGTNEKLFF. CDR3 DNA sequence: TGTGCCGGGTCGACAGGAGGAACTAATGAAAAACTGTTTTTT.

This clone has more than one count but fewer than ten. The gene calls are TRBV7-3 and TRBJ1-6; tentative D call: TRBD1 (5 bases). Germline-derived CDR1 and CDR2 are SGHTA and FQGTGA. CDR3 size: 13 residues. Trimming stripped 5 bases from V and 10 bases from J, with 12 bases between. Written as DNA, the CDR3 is TGTGCCAGCAGCCCCAGGGTGGGATCACCCCTCCACTTT. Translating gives CASSPRVGSPLHF. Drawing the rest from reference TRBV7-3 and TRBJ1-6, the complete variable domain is GAGVSQTPSNKVTEKGKYVELRCDPISGHTALYWYRQSLGQGPEFLIYFQGTGAADDSGLPNDRFFAVRPEGSVSTLKIQRTERGDSAVYLCASSPRVGSPLHFGNGTRLTVT.

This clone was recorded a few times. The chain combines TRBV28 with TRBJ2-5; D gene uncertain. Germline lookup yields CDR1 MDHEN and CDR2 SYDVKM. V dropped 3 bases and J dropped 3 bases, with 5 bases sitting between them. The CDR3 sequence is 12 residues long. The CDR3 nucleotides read TGTGCCAGCAGTTTGGCCGAAGAGACCCAGTACTTC. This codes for CASSLAEETQYF.

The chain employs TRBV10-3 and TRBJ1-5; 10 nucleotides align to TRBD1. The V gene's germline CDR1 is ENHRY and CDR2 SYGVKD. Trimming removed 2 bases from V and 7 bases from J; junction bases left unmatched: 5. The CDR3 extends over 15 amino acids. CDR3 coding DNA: TGTGCCATCAGTGAGGCCGGACAGGGGGGGCAGCCCCAGCATTTT. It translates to CAISEAGQGGQPQHF.

The CDR3 loop reads CASSRFRDRRSPLHF. In nucleotides, the CDR3 is TGTGCCAGCAGTCGCTTTCGCGACAGGAGATCACCCCTCCACTTT. This chain links TRBV6-5 with TRBJ1-6; maybe TRBD1 (6 bases). CDR3 length: 15 residues. Germline V gene data show CDR1 as MNHEY and CDR2 as SVGAGI. Trimming took 5 bases from V and 10 from J, leaving 18 bases between them.

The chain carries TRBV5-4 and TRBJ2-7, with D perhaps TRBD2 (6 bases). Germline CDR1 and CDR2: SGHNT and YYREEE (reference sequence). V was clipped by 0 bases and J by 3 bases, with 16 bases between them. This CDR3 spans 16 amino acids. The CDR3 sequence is CASSLGSSENFYEQYF. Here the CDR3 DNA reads TGTGCCAGCAGCTTGGGGTCTAGCGAGAATTTCTACGAGCAGTACTTC.

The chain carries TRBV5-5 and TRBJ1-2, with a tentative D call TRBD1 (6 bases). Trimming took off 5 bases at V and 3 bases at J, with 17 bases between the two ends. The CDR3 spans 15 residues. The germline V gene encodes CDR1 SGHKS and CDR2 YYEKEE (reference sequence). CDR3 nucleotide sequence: TGTGCCAGCAGACTGGAATGGCAGGGGTACTATGGCTACACCTTC. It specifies CASRLEWQGYYGYTF. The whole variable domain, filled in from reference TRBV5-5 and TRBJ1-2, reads DAGVTQSPTHLIKTRGQQVTLRCSPISGHKSVSWYQQVLGQGPQFIFQYYEKEERGRGNFPDRFSARQFPNYSSELNVNALLLGDSALYLCASRLEWQGYYGYTFGSGTRLTVV.

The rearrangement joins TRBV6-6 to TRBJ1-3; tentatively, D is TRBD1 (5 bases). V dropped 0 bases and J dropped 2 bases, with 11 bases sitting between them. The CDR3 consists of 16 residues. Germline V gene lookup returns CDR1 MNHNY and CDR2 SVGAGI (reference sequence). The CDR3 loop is CASSYSSRVAGNTIYF. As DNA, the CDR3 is TGTGCCAGCAGTTACTCATCCAGGGTGGCTGGAAACACCATATATTTT.

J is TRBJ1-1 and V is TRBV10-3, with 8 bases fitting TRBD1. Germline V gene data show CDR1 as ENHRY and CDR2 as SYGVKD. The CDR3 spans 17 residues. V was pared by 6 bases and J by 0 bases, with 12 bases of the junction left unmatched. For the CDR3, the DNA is TGTGCCATCAGGGAACAGGGGGAGAGAACCATGAACACTGAAGCTTTCTTT. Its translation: CAIREQGERTMNTEAFF.

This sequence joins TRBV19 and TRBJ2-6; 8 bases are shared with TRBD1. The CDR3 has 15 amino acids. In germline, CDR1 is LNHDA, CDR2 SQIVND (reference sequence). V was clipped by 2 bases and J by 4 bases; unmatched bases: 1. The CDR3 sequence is CASSIQGAGANVLTF. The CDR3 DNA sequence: TGTGCCAGTAGTATACAGGGGGCCGGGGCCAACGTCCTGACTTTC.

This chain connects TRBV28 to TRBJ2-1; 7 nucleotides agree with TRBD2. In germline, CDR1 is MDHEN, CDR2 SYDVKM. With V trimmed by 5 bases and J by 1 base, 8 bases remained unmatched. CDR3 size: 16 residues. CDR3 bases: TGTGCCAGCAGTCGATCAAGCGGGATTTCCTACAATGAGCAGTTCTTC. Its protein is CASSRSSGISYNEQFF.